This TCR beta chain was sequenced in a study of blood T cell repertoires in COVID-19. The CDR3 is 14 amino acids. Germline-derived CDR1 and CDR2 are SGHRS and YFSETQ. With 1 base removed from V and 3 bases from J, the gap between germline ends came to 10 bases. Some clones are missing from TCRdb's copy, which holds only in-frame ones; the method was immunoSEQ multiplex PCR. The sample lists around 100,000 clones, 80% to 95% occurring once. Sequencing was carried out using peripheral blood. This receptor was obtained from a man aged 18-30 years with acute or convalescent COVID-19. The gene calls are TRBV5-1 and TRBJ1-1; possibly TRBD1 for D (6 bases). CDR3 in amino acids: CASSLTQGYTEAFF. CDR3 nucleotides: TGCGCCAGCAGCTTGACACAGGGTTACACTGAAGCTTTCTTT.